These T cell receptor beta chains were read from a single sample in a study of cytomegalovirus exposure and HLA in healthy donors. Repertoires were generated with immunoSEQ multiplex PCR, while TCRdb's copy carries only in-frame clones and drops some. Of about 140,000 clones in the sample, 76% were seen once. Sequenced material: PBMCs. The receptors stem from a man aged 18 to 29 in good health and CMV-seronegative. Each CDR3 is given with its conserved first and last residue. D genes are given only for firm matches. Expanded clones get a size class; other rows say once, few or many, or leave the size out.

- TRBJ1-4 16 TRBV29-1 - TGCAGCGTTGACGGCGGCACACCTGCAACTAATGAAAAACTGTTTTTT CSVDGGTPATNEKLFF
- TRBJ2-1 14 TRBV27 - TGTGCCAGCAGTTTTTATGGCTCCGGGAATGAGCAGTTCTTC CASSFYGSGNEQFF
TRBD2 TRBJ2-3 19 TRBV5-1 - TGCGCCAGCAGCTCTGGACTAGCGGGGGGTCGTAGGATCACAGATACGCAGTATTTT CASSSGLAGGRRITDTQYF
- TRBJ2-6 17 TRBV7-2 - TGTGCCAGCAGCTTAGGATACGGTGACTCTGGGGCCAACGTCCTGACTTTC CASSLGYGDSGANVLTF
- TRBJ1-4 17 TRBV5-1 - TGCGCCAGCAGCCTCCGGGACACCGGAAATGCTAATGAAAAACTGTTTTTT CASSLRDTGNANEKLFF
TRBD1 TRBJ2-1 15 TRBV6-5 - TGTGCCAGCAGTTACGCGGGACAGGGGAGAAATGAGCAGTTCTTC CASSYAGQGRNEQFF
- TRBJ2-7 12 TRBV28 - TGTGCCAGCAGTTTGTCCCTCTACGAGCAGTACTTC CASSLSLYEQYF
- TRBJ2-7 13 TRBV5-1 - TGCGCCAGCACCGGGATCTCAACCTACGAGCAGTACTTC CASTGISTYEQYF
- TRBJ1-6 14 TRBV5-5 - TGTGCCAGCAGCTTGAGGTTGAGGGCGACACCCCTCCACTTT CASSLRLRATPLHF
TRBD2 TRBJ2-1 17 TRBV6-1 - TGTGCCAGCAGTGGCTCCAAGACTAGCGGGAATTACAATGAGCAGTTCTTC CASSGSKTSGNYNEQFF
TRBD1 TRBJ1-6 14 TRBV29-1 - TGCAGCGTCAGGCCGACAGGGTCTGATTCACCCCTCCACTTT CSVRPTGSDSPLHF
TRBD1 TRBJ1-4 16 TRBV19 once TGTGCCAGTAGTCTGGCAGGGGGCATAACTAATGAAAAACTGTTTTTT CASSLAGGITNEKLFF
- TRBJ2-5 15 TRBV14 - TGTGCCAGCAGCCAAGATACGGGGGGCGACGAGACCCAGTACTTC CASSQDTGGDETQYF
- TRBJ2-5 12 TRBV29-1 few TGCAGCGTGCGCCCAGGGATGGAGACCCAGTACTTC CSVRPGMETQYF
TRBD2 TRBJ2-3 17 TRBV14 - TGTGCCAGCAGCCCCGGCTGGGGGACTACTAGCACAGATACGCAGTATTTT CASSPGWGTTSTDTQYF
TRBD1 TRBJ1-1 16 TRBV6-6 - TGTGCCAGCATCCCAGGACAGGGGATCATGAACACTGAAGCTTTCTTT CASIPGQGIMNTEAFF
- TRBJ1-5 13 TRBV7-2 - TGTGCCAGCAGCCCGAGGTTCGGTCAGCCCCAGCATTTT CASSPRFGQPQHF
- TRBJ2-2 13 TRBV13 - TGTGCCAGTAGTATGGGGCGAATCGGGGAGCTGTTTTTT CASSMGRIGELFF
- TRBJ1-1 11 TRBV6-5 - TGTGCCAGCAGTTACGTGGGGCGGGCTTTCTTT CASSYVGRAFF
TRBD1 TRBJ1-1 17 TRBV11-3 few TGTGCCAGCAGCTCAGAAGGACAGGTTCGGGGGAACACTGAAGCTTTCTTT CASSSEGQVRGNTEAFF
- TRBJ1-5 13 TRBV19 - TGTGCCAGTAGTATAAACAGAGATCAGCCCCAGCATTTT CASSINRDQPQHF
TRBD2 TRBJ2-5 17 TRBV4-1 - TGCGCCAGCAGCCGGGGGGGACTAGCGTGGGGGTCCGAGACCCAGTACTTC CASSRGGLAWGSETQYF
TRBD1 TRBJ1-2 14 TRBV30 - TGTGCCTGGAGCCAAAGACAGGGGACCTATGGCTACACCTTC CAWSQRQGTYGYTF
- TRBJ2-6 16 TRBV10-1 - TGCGCCAGCAGTCCAAATGTCCCACTCGGGGCCAACGTCCTGACTTTC CASSPNVPLGANVLTF
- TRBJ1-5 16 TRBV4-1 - TGCGCCAGCAGCCAACTGCAGGGGAATGGTAATCAGCCCCAGCATTTT CASSQLQGNGNQPQHF
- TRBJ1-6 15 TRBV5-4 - TGTGCCAGCAGCTTGGAGGGGTGGGCTGCAGGGGCCCTCCACTTT CASSLEGWAAGALHF
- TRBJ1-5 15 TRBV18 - TGTGCCAGCTCACCAGGGCAGGGGCCGGATCAGCCCCAGCATTTT CASSPGQGPDQPQHF
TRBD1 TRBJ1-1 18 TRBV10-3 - TGTGCCATCAGTGGGGTCGCGGGACAGGGCAGTCAGAACACTGAAGCTTTCTTT CAISGVAGQGSQNTEAFF
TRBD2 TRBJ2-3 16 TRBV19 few TGTGCCAGTAGGCTAGCGGGGGGTATAAGCACAGATACGCAGTATTTT CASRLAGGISTDTQYF
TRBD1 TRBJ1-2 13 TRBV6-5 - TGTGCCAGCAGTTACAGGGGGCTGGATGGCTACACCTTC CASSYRGLDGYTF
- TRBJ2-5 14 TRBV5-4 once TGTGCCAGCAGCTTTCCAGGCCCCCAAGAGACCCAGTACTTC CASSFPGPQETQYF
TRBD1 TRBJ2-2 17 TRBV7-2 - TGTGCCAGCAGCTCACCGGGACAGGCCACCACGGGCGGGGAGCTGTTTTTT CASSSPGQATTGGELFF